The following is a TCR beta chain sequence with its context. The record originates from a study of patients and donors after allogeneic stem cell transplantation. The CDR3 sequence is 16 residues long. The germline gives CDR1 LNHDA, CDR2 SQIVND (reference sequence). Trimming shortened V by 3 bases and J by 5 bases, and 14 bases separated the two germline ends. TCRdb reanalysed the RT-PCR reads using MiXCR and keeps one entry per CDR3 protein. The repertoire holds fewer than 250,000 distinct CDR3 sequences, with 11% to 15% as singletons. Sequences were obtained from blood, either unsorted or a sorted T cell fraction (not recorded which). J is TRBJ2-6 and V is TRBV19, with unresolved D. This TCR came from a human donor who was either an allogeneic HSCT recipient or a stem cell or donor lymphocyte infusion donor (not recorded which). It is not recorded whose cells these are; they may come from a transplant donor. The CDR3 coding sequence is TGTGCCAGTAGTATGGGCTCCTTGACCTGGGCCAACGTCCTGACTTTC. Its translation is CASSMGSLTWANVLTF. The whole variable domain, filled in from reference TRBV19 and TRBJ2-6, reads DGGITQSPKYLFRKEGQNVTLSCEQNLNHDAMYWYRQDPGQGLRLIYYSQIVNDFQKGDIAEGYSVSREKKESFPLTVTSAQKNPTAFYLCASSMGSLTWANVLTFGAGSRLTVL.